Listed below are T cell receptor beta chains from one sample, sequenced in a study of technical replicates of blood from a handful of donors. Libraries were prepared by immunoSEQ multiplex PCR; TCRdb keeps only in-frame clonotypes and omits some of them. The sample lists about 100,000 clones; 96% were seen once. Sequenced input: T cells isolated from PBMCs. The receptors come from a human donor in good health. Both conserved end residues are part of each CDR3. D genes are given only for firm matches. The size of a clone is reported for some rows only, either as once, few or many, or as a class for expanded clones.

>-|-|TRBV6-1|TRBJ1-5
TGTGCCAGCAGTGGACGGGGGTATCAGCCCCAGCATTTT
CASSGRGYQPQHF
>-|TRBD2|TRBV4-1|TRBJ2-7
TGCGCCAGCAGCCTTTCTAGCGGGAGGGGCTTTGAGCAGTACTTC
CASSLSSGRGFEQYF
>-|-|TRBV19|TRBJ1-1
TGTGCCAGTAGTAACAGGAACACTGAAGCTTTCTTT
CASSNRNTEAFF
>-|-|TRBV29-1|TRBJ1-3
TGCAGCGTTGAAGATAGCATAGAGGGAAACACCATATATTTT
CSVEDSIEGNTIYF
>-|TRBD1|TRBV7-9|TRBJ2-1
TGTGCCAGCAGCTCCGGGACAGCTGAAGGATTGCAGTTCTTC
CASSSGTAEGLQFF
>-|-|TRBV28|TRBJ2-1
TGTGCCAGCAGGCCGTTGGTGGGAGAATTTGAGTCCTACAATGAGCAGTTCTTC
CASRPLVGEFESYNEQFF
>-|-|TRBV6-5|TRBJ1-2
TGTGCCAGCAGTTACTCGATGACAGGCGCATATGGCTACACCTTC
CASSYSMTGAYGYTF
>once|TRBD2|TRBV7-8|TRBJ2-7
TGTGCCAGCAGCCGACTTGGACTAGCGGGAAACGAGCAGTACTTC
CASSRLGLAGNEQYF
>-|TRBD2|TRBV7-2|TRBJ2-7
TGTGCCAGCAGCTCGAATGGACTAGCGGGAGGAAATACCTACGAGCAGTACTTC
CASSSNGLAGGNTYEQYF
>-|TRBD2|TRBV2|TRBJ2-2
TGTGCCAGCAACGGACTAGAAGGCACCGGGGAGCTGTTTTTT
CASNGLEGTGELFF
>-|-|TRBV30|TRBJ1-1
TGTGCCTGGAGTATATCCGACACTGAAGCTTTCTTT
CAWSISDTEAFF
>-|TRBD1|TRBV27|TRBJ1-1
TGTGCCAGCAAAACCGGGACAGCAAACACTGAAGCTTTCTTT
CASKTGTANTEAFF
>-|TRBD2|TRBV5-4|TRBJ2-7
TGTGCCAGCAGCCGCTGGACTAGCGTCTCCTACGAGCAGTACTTC
CASSRWTSVSYEQYF
>-|-|TRBV19|TRBJ1-1
TGTGCCAGTAGTATTAACAGGAGGGACACTGAAGCTTTCTTT
CASSINRRDTEAFF
>-|-|TRBV11-2|TRBJ2-1
TGTGCCAGCAGCCTCTGGGGTAGCGGCAATGAGCAGTTCTTC
CASSLWGSGNEQFF
>-|-|TRBV19|TRBJ2-7
TGTGCCAGTAGCCAGACCGGGGACTTGAGCTCCTACGAGCAGTACTTC
CASSQTGDLSSYEQYF
>-|-|TRBV5-6|TRBJ2-5
TGTGCTAGCAGCCCCGTCGGGGAAACAGAGACCCAGTACTTC
CASSPVGETETQYF
>-|TRBD1|TRBV28|TRBJ1-4
TGTGCCAGCAGTCGGGACAGGGCGAATGAAAAACTGTTTTTT
CASSRDRANEKLFF
>-|-|TRBV19|TRBJ1-5
TGTGCCAGTAGAAACAGACAGGACGAATATAGCAATCAGCCCCAGCATTTT
CASRNRQDEYSNQPQHF
>-|-|TRBV6-5|TRBJ1-4
TGTGCCAGCAGTTACTCGGGGCGCGTGGACGAAAAACTGTTTTTT
CASSYSGRVDEKLFF
>-|-|TRBV5-1|TRBJ1-1
TGCGCCAGCAGCTTGGCAACAGGAACTGAAGCTTTCTTT
CASSLATGTEAFF
>-|-|TRBV28|TRBJ2-5
TGTGCCAGCACCAGGGAGGCCGGGCAGACCCAGTACTTC
CASTREAGQTQYF
>-|-|TRBV4-1|TRBJ2-1
TGCGCCAGCAGCCAACCCATAAAGATGGACTTCCAGTTCTTC
CASSQPIKMDFQFF
>-|-|TRBV7-2|TRBJ2-3
TGTGCCAGCAGCTTAGACCCCGGTCTTAGCACAGATACGCAGTATTTT
CASSLDPGLSTDTQYF
>-|TRBD1|TRBV30|TRBJ1-1
TGTGCCTGGAGTCCTTCCGGGACAGGGTACACTGAAGCTTTCTTT
CAWSPSGTGYTEAFF
>-|TRBD2|TRBV5-1|TRBJ2-3
TGCGCCAGCAGCTTGGAGATTAGCGGGAGGTTGGATACGCAGTATTTT
CASSLEISGRLDTQYF
>-|-|TRBV6-5|TRBJ2-7
TGTGCCAGCAGTTTAGGAGCGTTCTCCTACGAGCAGTACTTC
CASSLGAFSYEQYF
>-|-|TRBV7-3|TRBJ2-1
TGTGCCAGCAGCCCCCCTGGCCACAATGAGCAGTTCTTC
CASSPPGHNEQFF
>-|-|TRBV6-5|TRBJ1-1
TGTGCCAGCAGTTACTCAATGCAGGGGAACACTGAAGCTTTCTTT
CASSYSMQGNTEAFF
>-|TRBD1|TRBV7-8|TRBJ2-7
TGTGCCAGCAGCTTATCAGGGACAGGGACCTACGAGCAGTACTTC
CASSLSGTGTYEQYF
>-|TRBD1|TRBV4-3|TRBJ1-5
TGCGCCAGCAGCCAAGGGGTCAGGGGGGTAAATCAGCCCCAGCATTTT
CASSQGVRGVNQPQHF
>-|TRBD1|TRBV30|TRBJ1-1
TGTGCCTGGCGCCGACAGGGTGCGGCTTTCTTT
CAWRRQGAAFF
>-|TRBD1|TRBV6-5|TRBJ1-4
TGTGCCAGCAGTTCCCAGACAGGGGGCCTCGAAAAACTGTTTTTT
CASSSQTGGLEKLFF
>-|TRBD1|TRBV6-5|TRBJ1-4
TGTGCCAGCAGCACGACAGGGTATGAAAAACTGTTTTTT
CASSTTGYEKLFF
>-|TRBD1|TRBV5-8|TRBJ1-1
TGTGCCAGCAGCCATAGACAGGGTTTGGCCGCTTTCTTT
CASSHRQGLAAFF
>-|TRBD2|TRBV10-2|TRBJ2-3
TGCGCCAGCAGGGGACTAGCGGGAGAGGGGGATACGCAGTATTTT
CASRGLAGEGDTQYF
>-|-|TRBV7-2|TRBJ2-1
TGTGCCAGCAGCTCCCAGGGGAGCTCCTACAATGAGCAGTTCTTC
CASSSQGSSYNEQFF
>-|TRBD2|TRBV7-3|TRBJ2-3
TGTGCCAGCAGCTTACCCCTAGCGGGAGGGCGTGTAGATACGCAGTATTTT
CASSLPLAGGRVDTQYF
>-|TRBD2|TRBV9|TRBJ2-1
TGTGCCAGCAGCATTATAGCGGGAGGCCCCTACAATGAGCAGTTCTTC
CASSIIAGGPYNEQFF
>-|TRBD2|TRBV7-3|TRBJ2-7
TGTGCCAGCAGCTTGGGAACTAGCGGACTCTACGAGCAGTACTTC
CASSLGTSGLYEQYF
>once|-|TRBV4-1|TRBJ2-7
TGCGCCAGCAGCCAAGATCGGGCGGGACCCTCCGAGCAGTACTTC
CASSQDRAGPSEQYF
>-|-|TRBV18|TRBJ1-2
TGTGCCAGCTCACCTTTTATGGGAGAAACTGGTAACGGCTACACCTTC
CASSPFMGETGNGYTF
>-|-|TRBV7-8|TRBJ1-2
TGTGCCAGCAGCTTAGCGGTGGGAGGGAACTATGGCTACACCTTC
CASSLAVGGNYGYTF
>-|TRBD2|TRBV27|TRBJ2-1
TGTGCCAGCAGTCCTCCTCAAGGACTAGTTTTGAATGAGCAGTTCTTC
CASSPPQGLVLNEQFF
>-|-|TRBV7-9|TRBJ1-5
TGTGCCAGCACCCAAGGGGGCAATCAGCCCCAGCATTTT
CASTQGGNQPQHF